A single sample is the source of the 3 T cell receptor beta chains below, sequenced in a study of response to subunit inactivated influenza vaccine. One entry per CDR3 protein results from TCRdb running MiXCR on the RT-PCR reads. This table has a few hundred thousand distinct CDR3 sequences, around a fifth appearing once. This specimen was PBMCs from blood, taken around 22 months after vaccination. These receptors came from a man between 50 and 69 years old who received an inactivated influenza vaccine.

The CDR3 region is CASSSWGPHTGELFF. DNA for the CDR3: TGTGCCAGCAGTTCATGGGGACCGCACACCGGGGAGCTGTTTTTT. The V and J genes are TRBV12-3 or TRBV12-4 and TRBJ2-2; D possibly uses TRBD1 or TRBD2 (5 bases each). The CDR3 runs 15 residues. Trimming removed 4 bases at V and 3 bases at J, with 12 bases between.

This clonotype was recorded many times. The chain has TRBV3-1 and TRBJ1-3, with 8 nucleotides matching TRBD1. In germline, CDR1 is LGHDT, CDR2 YNNKEL (reference sequence). This CDR3 is built from 16 residues. Trimming took 2 bases from V and 4 from J; bases not matched to a gene: 7. The CDR3 nucleotides read TGTGCCAGCAGCCAACGGGGACAGGCAGACGGAAACACCATATATTTT. It is translated as CASSQRGQADGNTIYF. Full variable domain (missing parts from reference TRBV3-1 and TRBJ1-3): DTAVSQTPKYLVTQMGNDKSIKCEQNLGHDTMYWYKQDSKKFLKIMFSYNNKELIINETVPNRFSPKSPDKAHLNLHINSLELGDSAVYFCASSQRGQADGNTIYFGEGSWLTVV.

The chain couples TRBV5-1 to TRBJ2-5; D is uncertain. This CDR3 contains 14 residues. CDR1 is SGHRS and CDR2 is YFSETQ in the germline V gene. V lost 0 bases, J lost 0 bases, and 6 bases lay in between. Here the CDR3 reads CASSLDSYQETQYF. DNA of the CDR3: TGCGCCAGCAGCTTGGACAGTTACCAAGAGACCCAGTACTTC. The full variable domain, completed using reference TRBV5-1 and TRBJ2-5, is KAGVTQTPRYLIKTRGQQVTLSCSPISGHRSVSWYQQTPGQGLQFLFEYFSETQRNKGNFPGRFSGRQFSNSRSEMNVSTLELGDSALYLCASSLDSYQETQYFGPGTRLLVL.